This T cell receptor beta chain stems from a study of blood T cell repertoires in COVID-19. Turning to the study itself: T cells, B-cell-depleted T cells, or PBMCs supplied cDNA or gDNA.

Original processing methods: Reference gene primer amplification yielded estimated nucleated cell counts. This table comes from immunoSEQ multiplex PCR, and its TCRdb copy is limited to in-frame clones, with some not included. The V and J calls and clone size were taken over from that table, and D and trimming were inferred from the DNA. The sample shows about 220,000 clones, around 84% of them seen only once. V gave up 0 bases and J gave up 8 bases, with 6 bases separating them. The CDR3 has 12 amino acids. The germline V gene has CDR1 SGDLS and CDR2 YYNGEE. The chain couples TRBV9 to TRBJ2-1; D may be TRBD2 (5 bases). This receptor was taken from a woman aged 60-75 years who had recovered from COVID-19. The sequenced material came from peripheral blood. This CDR3 reads CASSVGRDEQFF. Written as DNA, the CDR3 is TGTGCCAGCAGCGTAGGGCGGGATGAGCAGTTCTTC.